These 26 T cell receptor beta chains share one sample of origin, sequenced in a study of blood T cell repertoires in COVID-19. Clones were sequenced by immunoSEQ multiplex PCR, and TCRdb holds only the in-frame ones, with some missing. This table has roughly 200,000 clones, less than 90% appearing once. Input material: peripheral blood. The receptors here all came from a human donor in a cohort sampled during active COVID-19.

J is TRBJ1-4 and V is TRBV28, with 11 bases fitting TRBD1. Germline CDR1 is MDHEN and CDR2 is SYDVKM. V trimming: 8 bases; J trimming: 11 bases; junction bases outside the gene matches: 13. The CDR3 covers 15 residues. The CDR3 loop reads CASSGVGQGEQKLFF. Here the CDR3 DNA reads TGTGCCAGCTCCGGGGTGGGACAGGGGGAACAGAAACTGTTTTTT.

The chain has TRBV20-1 and TRBJ2-5; D remains ambiguous. This CDR3 has 11 residues. Germline V gives CDR1 DFQATT, CDR2 SNEGSKA (reference sequence). V was shortened by 8 bases and J by 2 bases, with 9 bases between the two germline ends. Here the CDR3 DNA reads TGCAGTACTCTAGATCAAGAGACCCAGTACTTC. This sequence encodes CSTLDQETQYF.

The gene calls are TRBV6-8 and TRBJ1-2; D not certain. This CDR3 region has 14 residues. Germline V gene sequence: CDR1 MNHGY, CDR2 SAAAGT. Trimming cost V 0 bases and J 8 bases, with 13 bases left between them. The CDR3 bases are TGTGCCAGCAGTTACTCCTCGGGGTCGGGGGGCTACACCTTC. Its protein product is CASSYSSGSGGYTF.

The chain combines TRBV29-1 with TRBJ2-1; D uncertain. Germline-derived CDR1 and CDR2 are SQVTM and ANQGSEA. This CDR3 has 12 amino acids. V was pared by 7 bases and J by 6 bases, with 13 bases between. This CDR3 reads CSGTETPNEQFF. Here the CDR3 DNA reads TGCAGCGGCACAGAGACCCCCAATGAGCAGTTCTTC.

The chain links TRBV2 to TRBJ2-2, with D perhaps matching TRBD2 (6 bases). The germline V gene has CDR1 SNHLY and CDR2 FYNNEI. The CDR3 spans 14 residues. The V end lost 11 bases, the J end lost 0 bases, and 13 bases lay between the germline ends. CDR3 amino acids: CARNGGTNTGELFF. CDR3 coding DNA: TGTGCCCGCAACGGGGGAACGAACACCGGGGAGCTGTTTTTT.

The V gene is TRBV27, the J gene TRBJ2-6, with D unresolved. V lost 1 base and J lost 0, with 13 bases in between. The germline V gene has CDR1 MNHEY and CDR2 SMNVEV (reference sequence). The CDR3 length is 18 residues. CDR3 DNA sequence: TGTGCCAGCAGTTTATTATTCCCCGATAGCTCTGGGGCCAACGTCCTGACTTTC. It is translated as CASSLLFPDSSGANVLTF.

This clone was detected only a few times. This chain links TRBV10-3 with TRBJ1-1; 7 nucleotides align to TRBD1. Trimming at V came to 5 bases and at J to 5 bases, leaving 11 bases not matched to a gene. This CDR3 spans 15 amino acids. Germline CDR1 reads ENHRY; CDR2 reads SYGVKD. Here the CDR3 DNA reads TGTGCCATCAGTTCTAAAGGGGGCGATCGGACTGAAGCTTTCTTT. It encodes CAISSKGGDRTEAFF.

This chain links TRBV6-5 with TRBJ2-5; D is possibly TRBD1 (6 bases). V lost 6 bases, J lost 5 bases, and 13 bases lay in between. CDR3 size: 13 residues. Germline V gene data show CDR1 as MNHEY and CDR2 as SVGAGI. The CDR3 region is CASSQSRGETQYF. DNA of the CDR3: TGTGCCAGCAGCCAATCAAGGGGGGAGACCCAGTACTTC.

The chain is built from TRBV12-3 or TRBV12-4 and TRBJ1-6; 7 nucleotides line up with TRBD1. The CDR3 has 13 residues. Trimming cost V 5 bases and J 7 bases; bases outside gene matches: 2. DNA of the CDR3: TGTGCCAGCAGTACAGGGGTAAATTCACCCCTCCACTTT. Protein product: CASSTGVNSPLHF.

The chain joins TRBV14 to TRBJ1-1; 7 bases match TRBD1. Germline V lookup: CDR1 SGHDN, CDR2 FVKESK. This CDR3 has 13 residues. V dropped 4 bases and J dropped 7; count of bases not matched to a gene: 6. The CDR3 region has the DNA TGTGCCAGCAGCCTCACAGGGGTGGGTGAAGCTTTCTTT. Its protein product is CASSLTGVGEAFF. The full variable domain, its missing parts supplied by reference TRBV14 and TRBJ1-1, is EAGVTQFPSHSVIEKGQTVTLRCDPISGHDNLYWYRRVMGKEIKFLLHFVKESKQDESGMPNNRFLAERTGGTYSTLKVQPAELEDSGVYFCASSLTGVGEAFFGQGTRLTVV.

The chain is built from TRBV6-5 and TRBJ2-1; 10 bases are shared with TRBD2. The CDR3 covers 15 residues. J gave up 9 bases and V 5 bases, and 10 bases lay outside the gene matches. Per the germline V gene, CDR1 is MNHEY and CDR2 is SVGAGI. The CDR3 region is CASSIRAGGYGEQFF. Here the CDR3 DNA reads TGTGCCAGCAGTATACGAGCGGGAGGGTACGGTGAGCAGTTCTTC.

Concerning this clone itself: A read error may account for a junction end that differs from germline. The chain links TRBV6-1 to TRBJ2-1, with D hard to call. CDR1 MNHNS and CDR2 SASEGT come from the germline V gene. The CDR3 contains 13 residues. The CDR3, as DNA: TGTGCCAGCAGGGAAGCCGGCCGGGATGAGCAGTTCTTC. Its protein product is CASREAGRDEQFF.

In nucleotides, the CDR3 is TGTGCCAGTAGGAGGACTAGCGCCCACAATGAGCAGTTCTTC. The encoded protein is CASRRTSAHNEQFF. The chain couples TRBV19 to TRBJ2-1; the match to TRBD2 covers 9 bases. The CDR3 extends over 14 amino acids. CDR1 and CDR2 (germline): LNHDA, SQIVND (reference sequence). The V and J ends lost 6 bases and 5 bases, in that order; junction bases with no gene match: 5.

V is TRBV6-6 and J is TRBJ1-5; weak D call: TRBD1 (5 bases). This CDR3 has 13 residues. V was pared by 10 bases and J by 3 bases, with 13 bases between. Germline V gives CDR1 MNHNY, CDR2 SVGAGI (reference sequence). CDR3 region: CATKDSTNQPQHF. The CDR3 DNA reads TGTGCCACCAAAGACAGTACCAATCAGCCCCAGCATTTT.

This clone rates as medium-sized. V and J are TRBV27 and TRBJ2-7; D remains unclear. CDR3 length: 14 amino acids. V lost 0 bases and J 6 bases, leaving 12 bases between the germline ends. Germline CDR1 and CDR2: MNHEY and SMNVEV (reference sequence). The CDR3 protein is CASSLSAYRLEQYF. Written as DNA, the CDR3 is TGTGCCAGCAGTTTATCCGCCTATCGCCTCGAGCAGTACTTC.

The genes are TRBV11-2 and TRBJ1-1; D perhaps matches TRBD1 (6 bases). The CDR3 sequence is 16 residues long. CDR1 SGHAT and CDR2 FQNNGV come from the germline V gene. V dropped 5 bases and J dropped 4 bases, with 20 bases sitting between them. The CDR3: CASSGGATPGVTEAFF. As DNA, the CDR3 is TGTGCCAGCAGCGGGGGGGCCACCCCGGGCGTCACTGAAGCTTTCTTT. Supplemented by reference TRBV11-2 and TRBJ1-1, the full variable domain reads EAGVAQSPRYKIIEKRQSVAFWCNPISGHATLYWYQQILGQGPKLLIQFQNNGVVDDSQLPKDRFSAERLKGVDSTLKIQPAKLEDSAVYLCASSGGATPGVTEAFFGQGTRLTVV.

The chain combines TRBV4-1 with TRBJ2-7, with 11 positions matching TRBD1. The CDR3 is 16 amino acids. With V trimmed by 2 bases and J by 5 bases, 8 bases remained unmatched. Germline CDR1 MGHRA, CDR2 YSYEKL. CDR3 sequence reads: CASSQRWGTGGDEQYF. CDR3 sequence (DNA): TGCGCCAGCAGCCAAAGGTGGGGGACAGGGGGGGACGAGCAGTACTTC.

The chain carries TRBV19 and TRBJ1-2; TRBD1 is a possible D gene (5 bases). This CDR3 is built from 13 residues. Germline CDR1 and CDR2: LNHDA and SQIVND (reference sequence). The ends were cut back, 3 bases at V and 4 bases at J, with 9 bases in the middle. CDR3 sequence reads: CASSMDTFYGYTF. The CDR3 DNA reads as TGTGCCAGTAGTATGGACACCTTCTATGGCTACACCTTC.

This chain links TRBV2 with TRBJ2-3, with D hard to call. CDR1 SNHLY and CDR2 FYNNEI come from the germline V gene. The CDR3 extends over 13 amino acids. V shed 4 bases and J shed 6 bases, with 11 bases lying between them. This chain's CDR3 is CASSVRVWDTQYF. The CDR3 DNA reads TGTGCCAGCAGTGTCCGGGTTTGGGATACGCAGTATTTT.

This rearrangement joins TRBV27 to TRBJ1-4; 8 nucleotides line up with TRBD1. The CDR3 consists of 15 residues. The V and J ends lost 2 bases and 12 bases, in that order; junction bases with no gene match: 11. Per the germline V gene, CDR1 is MNHEY and CDR2 is SMNVEV (reference sequence). The CDR3 loop reads CASSLQGAKPVELFF. For the CDR3, the DNA is TGTGCCAGCAGTTTACAGGGGGCGAAGCCGGTGGAACTGTTTTTT.

The rearrangement links TRBV29-1 to TRBJ1-1; D perhaps matches TRBD1 (6 bases). The ends were cut back, 7 bases at V and 11 bases at J, with 17 bases in the middle. CDR3 length: 11 amino acids. Germline loops: CDR1 SQVTM, CDR2 ANQGSEA. The CDR3 DNA is TGCAGCGCAACAGGGTGGGAGCGTGCTTTCTTT. It encodes CSATGWERAFF. Drawing the rest from reference TRBV29-1 and TRBJ1-1, the complete variable domain is SAVISQKPSRDICQRGTSLTIQCQVDSQVTMMFWYRQQPGQSLTLIATANQGSEATYESGFVIDKFPISRPNLTFSTLTVSNMSPEDSSIYLCSATGWERAFFGQGTRLTVV.

This clone has just a few counts. The J gene is TRBJ2-1, the V gene TRBV18, with 7 bases that match TRBD1. The length of the CDR3 is 15 residues. Germline CDR1 reads KGHSH; CDR2 reads LQKENI. J gave up 7 bases and V 3 bases, and 9 bases lay outside the gene matches. This CDR3 reads CASSPSVNRGNEQFF. The CDR3 coding sequence is TGTGCCAGCTCACCGTCGGTCAACAGGGGAAATGAGCAGTTCTTC. Full variable domain (missing parts from reference TRBV18 and TRBJ2-1): NAGVMQNPRHLVRRRGQEARLRCSPMKGHSHVYWYRQLPEEGLKFMVYLQKENIIDESGMPKERFSAEFPKEGPSILRIQQVVRGDSAAYFCASSPSVNRGNEQFFGPGTRLTVL.

This clone showed up just a few times. The chain uses TRBV5-5 and TRBJ2-2; TRBD1 agrees at 7 bases. V shed 2 bases, J shed 4 bases, and the junction held 5 bases outside the gene matches. The length of the CDR3 is 15 residues. Looked up from germline, CDR1 is SGHKS and CDR2 is YYEKEE (reference sequence). CDR3 in amino acids: CASSFGTVSTGELFF. CDR3 DNA: TGTGCCAGCAGCTTCGGGACAGTAAGCACCGGGGAGCTGTTTTTT. Using reference TRBV5-5 and TRBJ2-2 for the parts outside the CDR3, the full variable domain is DAGVTQSPTHLIKTRGQQVTLRCSPISGHKSVSWYQQVLGQGPQFIFQYYEKEERGRGNFPDRFSARQFPNYSSELNVNALLLGDSALYLCASSFGTVSTGELFFGEGSRLTVL.

This clone was seen more than once but under ten times. The rearrangement uses TRBV18 and TRBJ2-2; possible D gene TRBD1, 6 bases. Trimming pared 4 bases from V and 1 base from J, leaving 13 bases between. This CDR3 region has 16 residues. The germline V gene encodes CDR1 KGHSH and CDR2 LQKENI. CDR3 sequence: CASSQTRTENTGELFF. In DNA, the CDR3 is TGTGCCAGCTCACAAACCAGGACAGAGAACACCGGGGAGCTGTTTTTT.

The chain links TRBV6-5 to TRBJ1-6; 9 nucleotides line up with TRBD1. Germline lookup yields CDR1 MNHEY and CDR2 SVGAGI. This CDR3 has 14 residues. The V segment lost 8 bases and the J segment 10 bases; nucleotides outside the gene matches: 9. The CDR3 sequence: CASGQGQGSSPLHF. In DNA, the CDR3 is TGTGCCAGCGGACAGGGACAGGGCAGCTCACCCCTCCACTTT.

The chain links TRBV19 to TRBJ1-2, with 7 bases matching TRBD1. Per germline, CDR1 LNHDA and CDR2 SQIVND (reference sequence). With 3 bases clipped from V and 4 bases from J, the junction kept 8 bases outside the gene matches. This CDR3 has 15 residues. CDR3 in DNA: TGTGCCAGTAGTATGGGTCGGGGACAGTCCTATGGCTACACCTTC. Protein product: CASSMGRGQSYGYTF.